This TCR beta chain was captured in a study of T-cell memory formation after mild COVID-19 (dated by TCRdb to the early 2020s). For the wider study: TCR sequence clusters from the two donors were found to be largely donor specific. In a couple of donors, T-cell clones that expanded and contracted after mild COVID-19 were tracked by sequencing TCRalpha and TCRbeta repertoires over time. The cohort comprised two young, previously healthy adult volunteers, one female and one male. General study outcomes and caveats: SARS-CoV-2 specificity of the second-wave clones peaking on day 37 was not confirmed. Some responding clones were detected in pre-infection memory, suggesting pre-existing cross-reactive memory T cells joined the SARS-CoV-2 response. The study covered only a couple of mild cases, and larger cohorts including severe cases with pre-infection samples were considered necessary. Contracting CD4+ clones were found mainly in CM and EM memory subsets, while CD8+ clones were enriched in EMRA. From day 15 to 85, contracting clones showed balanced CD4/CD8 phenotypes, whereas a second wave of clones that expanded from day 15 to 37 leaned towards CD4+.

The sample was run on an Illumina NovaSeq 6000. cDNA libraries for TCRalpha and TCRbeta were prepared by 5'RACE using constant-segment primers, with sample barcodes and unique molecular identifiers added. RNA was extracted from every sample with Trizol reagent. Amplification of the libraries took two PCR steps, and the second step added a second sample barcode plus Illumina TruSeq adapters. Sequencing of libraries was performed on an Illumina NovaSeq with 2 x 150 bp paired-end reads. In the source study's methods: Reads were demultiplexed and collapsed into UMI-guided consensus sequences with migec v1.2.7. Using mixcr v2.1.11, UMI consensuses were aligned to TRA and TRB V and J templates and then assembled into clonotypes. Expanded or contracted clonotypes were those called significant by both edgeR and NoisET, with noise models trained on biological replicates. For edgeR calls, a false discovery rate-adjusted p below 0.01 and a log2 fold-change threshold of 1 were applied. As an exploratory analysis of dynamics, PCA with hierarchical clustering was applied to max-normalized trajectories of the 1000 most abundant clonotypes. Separately sequenced CD4+ and CD8+ repertoires were used to assign a CD4 or CD8 phenotype to each responding clone. The raw public reads went through TCRdb reprocessing: fastp at Q25, MiXCR clone calling, in-frame beta chains kept. Here each entry gathers all rows of one CDR3 protein and keeps the most common genes and DNA. In this record, the V and J calls reflect TCRdb's handling and not the investigators' own analysis. For this sample the table gives around 300,000 distinct CDR3 sequences, of which approximately 19% were detected only once. Together, the top ten hold around 21% of the sample.

Ficoll-Paque density gradient centrifugation was used to isolate PBMCs. Comment on this clonotype: Its binding antigen is unknown. The record has no base qualities; no much larger clone is one base away.

CDR1 SGHTA and CDR2 FQGNSA are derived from the germline V gene. At the junction V is shortened by 7 bases and J by 0 bases, with 11 bases in between. Including the terminal cysteine and phenylalanine, the CDR3 comprises 14 residues. Just the 42-base CDR3 DNA is kept, in frame starting at base 1. This sequence uses TRBV7-2 and TRBJ2-3, and TRBD1 may be the D gene, going by 5 matching bases. The sequencing input was PBMCs or a T cell subset sorted from them (not recorded which). This clonotype was sampled from a young man who had mild COVID-19 (a few samples of this study predate the infection). The sample titles of this study are shuffled in the database, so cell type and time point are left out; the donor was told from shared clones. CDR3 protein: CASTGHSSTDTQYF. The bases are TGTGCCAGCACAGGGCATTCTAGCACAGATACGCAGTATTTT.